One and the same sample provided the 4 T cell receptor beta chains below, sequenced in a study of graft-versus-host responses after intestinal transplantation. Clones were read by immunoSEQ multiplex PCR, and TCRdb kept only the in-frame ones, dropping some. The table lists around 110,000 clones, 90% to 95% of them singletons. No antigens are known for them. The sample consisted of unstimulated CD8+ T cells sorted from spleen or lymph node cells, taken before transplant. The origin of the receptors is a human donor who was the organ donor for an intestinal transplant.

The gene calls are TRBV11-2 and TRBJ2-4; TRBD1 agrees at 11 bases. The V gene end was trimmed by 3 bases and the J gene end by 8 bases; junction bases not matched to a gene: 3. The CDR3 is 14 residues long. Germline assignment: CDR1 SGHAT and CDR2 FQNNGV. CDR3 amino acids: CASSFGQGADIQYF. The CDR3 bases are TGTGCCAGCAGCTTCGGACAGGGGGCAGACATTCAGTACTTC.

The rearrangement links TRBV6-5 to TRBJ2-7; D gene uncertain. This CDR3 region has 14 residues. The germline V and J ends were trimmed by 2 bases and 3 bases, with 11 bases remaining between them. Germline lookup yields CDR1 MNHEY and CDR2 SVGAGI. The CDR3 spells CASSYGPFGYEQYF. The CDR3 coding sequence is TGTGCCAGCAGTTACGGGCCCTTCGGCTACGAGCAGTACTTC.

This clone has a single count. The rearrangement joins TRBV5-1 to TRBJ2-1; TRBD2 is a possible D gene (6 bases). CDR3 length equals 13 residues. The V end lost 4 bases, the J end lost 9 bases, and 14 bases lay between the germline ends. Germline-derived CDR1 and CDR2 are SGHRS and YFSETQ. The CDR3 sequence: CASSGGGRGEQFF. CDR3 DNA sequence: TGCGCCAGCAGCGGAGGAGGGCGGGGTGAGCAGTTCTTC.

CDR3 sequence reads: CASRGPGHSSYNEQFF. The CDR3 DNA reads TGTGCCAGCAGGGGTCCGGGACACAGCTCCTACAATGAGCAGTTCTTC. The J gene is TRBJ2-1, the V gene TRBV6-4; D might be TRBD1 (6 bases). Germline CDR1 reads MRHNA; CDR2 reads SNTAGT. Between the trimmed V and J ends, which lost 6 bases and 0 bases, there was a span of 15 bases. This CDR3 is built from 16 residues.